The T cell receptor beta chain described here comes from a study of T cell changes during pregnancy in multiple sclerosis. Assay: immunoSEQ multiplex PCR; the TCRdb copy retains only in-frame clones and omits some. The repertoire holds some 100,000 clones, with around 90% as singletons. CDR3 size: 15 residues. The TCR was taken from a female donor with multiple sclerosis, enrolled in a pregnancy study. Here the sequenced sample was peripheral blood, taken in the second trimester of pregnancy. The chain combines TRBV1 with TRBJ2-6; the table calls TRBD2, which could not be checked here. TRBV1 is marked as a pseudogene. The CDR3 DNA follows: TGCACCAGCAGCCAAGAGGGAGCGGGCGCCAACGTCCTGACTTTC. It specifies CTSSQEGAGANVLTF.